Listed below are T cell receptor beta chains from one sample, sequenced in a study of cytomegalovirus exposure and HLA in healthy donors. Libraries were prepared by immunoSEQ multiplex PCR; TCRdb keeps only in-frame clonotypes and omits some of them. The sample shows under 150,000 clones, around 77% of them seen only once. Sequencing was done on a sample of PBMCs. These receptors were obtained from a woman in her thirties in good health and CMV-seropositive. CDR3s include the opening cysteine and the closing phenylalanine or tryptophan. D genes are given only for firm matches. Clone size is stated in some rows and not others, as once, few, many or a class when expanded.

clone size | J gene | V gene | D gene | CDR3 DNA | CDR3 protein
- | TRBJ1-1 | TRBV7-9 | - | TGTGCCAGCAGCATACCAACAGGGAAGGAAGCTTTCTTT | CASSIPTGKEAFF
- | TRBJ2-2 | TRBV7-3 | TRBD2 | TGTGCCAGCAGCTTAACAGCGGGAGTGAACACCGGGGAGCTGTTTTTT | CASSLTAGVNTGELFF
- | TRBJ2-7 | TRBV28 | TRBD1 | TGTGCCAGCAGTCCAGACAGGGAAATTCAGTCCTACGAGCAGTACTTC | CASSPDREIQSYEQYF
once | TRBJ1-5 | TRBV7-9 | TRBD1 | TGTGCCAGCAGTCCCGACAGGGAAAGCAATCAGCCCCAGCATTTT | CASSPDRESNQPQHF
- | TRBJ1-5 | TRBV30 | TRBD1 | TGTGCCTGGAGTGTAAGGGGGGGGACAGGGGATCAGCCCCAGCATTTT | CAWSVRGGTGDQPQHF
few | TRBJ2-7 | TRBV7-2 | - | TGTGCCAGCAGCTTAGGGGTAGCGAAGGTCGAGCAGTACTTC | CASSLGVAKVEQYF
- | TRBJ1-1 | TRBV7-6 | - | TGTGCCAGCAGCTTAGGGGGCAGAGCTTACATGAACACTGAAGCTTTCTTT | CASSLGGRAYMNTEAFF
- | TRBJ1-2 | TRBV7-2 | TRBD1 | TGTGCCAGCATCCTTACACAGGGGAACTATGGCTACACCTTC | CASILTQGNYGYTF
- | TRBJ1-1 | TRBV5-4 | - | TGTGCCAGCAGTACAACAGGGAACACTGAAGCTTTCTTT | CASSTTGNTEAFF
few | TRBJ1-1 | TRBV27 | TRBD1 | TGTGCCAGCAGGGTCCTACAGGGGGGCACTGAAGCTTTCTTT | CASRVLQGGTEAFF
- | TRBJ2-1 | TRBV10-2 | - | TGCGCCAGCAGTGCTGGAGGGAGTGAGCAGTTCTTC | CASSAGGSEQFF
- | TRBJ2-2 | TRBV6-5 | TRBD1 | TGTGCCAGCAGTTATCCTGACAGGGGGAGACCCGGGGAGCTGTTTTTT | CASSYPDRGRPGELFF
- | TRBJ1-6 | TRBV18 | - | TGTGCCAGCTCCACAAACGAGGTCCTCCACTTT | CASSTNEVLHF
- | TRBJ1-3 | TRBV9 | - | TGTGCCAGCAGCCATGGGAGCTCTGGAAACACCATATATTTT | CASSHGSSGNTIYF
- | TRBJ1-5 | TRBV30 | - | TGTGCCTGGAGTGTGGGGGCCCTCAATCAGCCCCAGCACTTT | CAWSVGALNQPQHF
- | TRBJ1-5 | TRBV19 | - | TGTGCCAGTAGTACCAGGGTCCCCATCCTTCAGCCCCAGCATTTT | CASSTRVPILQPQHF
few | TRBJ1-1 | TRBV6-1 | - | TGTGCCAGCAGGGAAACACCGGGACACCTTATCGTTGAAGCTTTCTTT | CASRETPGHLIVEAFF
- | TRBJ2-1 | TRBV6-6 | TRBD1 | TGTGCCAGCAGCCGGGACAGGGAGCTCAATGAGCAGTTCTTC | CASSRDRELNEQFF
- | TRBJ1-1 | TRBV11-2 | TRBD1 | TGTGCCAGCAGCCCCGGACAGGATAAAAGTGCTTTCTTT | CASSPGQDKSAFF
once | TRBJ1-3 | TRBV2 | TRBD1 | TGTGCCAGCAGTGATACGGGGACAGGCTGGTTAAGCTTATCTGGAAACACCATATATTTT | CASSDTGTGWLSLSGNTIYF
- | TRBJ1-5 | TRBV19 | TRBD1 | TGTGCCAGTAGTATCGGGGACAGATATAGCAATCAGCCCCAGCATTTT | CASSIGDRYSNQPQHF
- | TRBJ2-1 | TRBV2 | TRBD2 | TGTGCCAGCAGTTCGACTAGCGGTTCATACAATGAGCAGTTCTTC | CASSSTSGSYNEQFF
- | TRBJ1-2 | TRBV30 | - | TGTGCCTGGAGGGAGGATTACCGCTATGGCTACACCTTC | CAWREDYRYGYTF
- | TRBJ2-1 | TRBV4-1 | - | TGCGCCAGCAGCCCGGGCAGGGTGGGGTACAATGAGCAGTTCTTC | CASSPGRVGYNEQFF
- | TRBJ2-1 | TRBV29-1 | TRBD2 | TGCAGCGTTGATCCCCCACTAGGCGGGGGAGAAACCAATGAGCAGTTCTTC | CSVDPPLGGGETNEQFF
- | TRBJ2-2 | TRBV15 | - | TGTGCCACCAGCAGACGATCAGGGACGAACACCGGGGAGCTGTTTTTT | CATSRRSGTNTGELFF
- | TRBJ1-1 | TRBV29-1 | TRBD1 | TGCAGCGTGGCGGGACAGGGCGGGTTCGACACTGAAGCTTTCTTT | CSVAGQGGFDTEAFF
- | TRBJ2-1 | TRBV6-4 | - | TGTGCCAGCAGTGCTGACAGGTCTGGGGGTGAGCAGTTCTTC | CASSADRSGGEQFF
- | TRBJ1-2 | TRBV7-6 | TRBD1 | TGTGCCAGCAGCTTACCGACAGGGACCTATGGCTACACCTTC | CASSLPTGTYGYTF
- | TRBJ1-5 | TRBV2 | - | TGTGCCAGCAGTGATCACGGGACTCCCCAGCATTTT | CASSDHGTPQHF
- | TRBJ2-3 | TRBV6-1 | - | TGTGCCAGCACCTCAAGGGGGGATACGCAGTATTTT | CASTSRGDTQYF
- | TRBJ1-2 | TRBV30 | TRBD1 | TGTGCCTGGAGTGTAGGGACAGGAGGGAACTATGGCTACACCTTC | CAWSVGTGGNYGYTF
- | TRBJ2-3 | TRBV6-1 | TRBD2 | TGTGCCAGCAGTGAGACTAGCGGGGGGGCATCAGATACGCAGTATTTT | CASSETSGGASDTQYF
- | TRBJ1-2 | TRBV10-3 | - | TGTGCCATCAGTGGGACAGCGTATGGCTACACCTTC | CAISGTAYGYTF
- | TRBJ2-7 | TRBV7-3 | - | TGTGCCAGCAGCTTAATGGCTAGCGTATCCTACGAGCAGTACTTC | CASSLMASVSYEQYF
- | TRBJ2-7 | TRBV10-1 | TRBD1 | TGCGCCAGCAGTGAGGGGACAGGGGGATCCTACGAGCAGTACTTC | CASSEGTGGSYEQYF
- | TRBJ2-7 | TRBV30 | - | TGTGCCTGGAGTGTGAGGGTCGAGCAGTACTTC | CAWSVRVEQYF
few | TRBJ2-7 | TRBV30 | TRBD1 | TGTGCCTGGAGAAGACAGGGGGTGGGCGAGCAGTACTTC | CAWRRQGVGEQYF
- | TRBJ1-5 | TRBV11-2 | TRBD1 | TGTGCCAGCAGCTTAAGGGGGACAGGGTCTGGGAATCAGCCCCAGCATTTT | CASSLRGTGSGNQPQHF
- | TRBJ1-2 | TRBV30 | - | TGTGCCTGGAGTCCCTCTTCCTGGGGCTCATATGGCTACACCTTC | CAWSPSSWGSYGYTF
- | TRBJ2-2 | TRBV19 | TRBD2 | TGTGCCAGTAGTATACTTCCCGGGGCGGGGGGGCCCGACACCGGGGAGCTGTTTTTT | CASSILPGAGGPDTGELFF
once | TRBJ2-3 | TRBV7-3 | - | TGTGCCAGCAGCCCCACGGGACACGACACAGATACGCAGTATTTT | CASSPTGHDTDTQYF
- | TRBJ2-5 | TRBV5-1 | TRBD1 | TGCGCCAGCAGCTTACAGGGGGTCCAAGAGACCCAGTACTTC | CASSLQGVQETQYF
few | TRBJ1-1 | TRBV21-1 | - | TGTGCCAGCAGAAAGGTAGGGGAGAACACTGAAGCTTTCTTT | CASRKVGENTEAFF
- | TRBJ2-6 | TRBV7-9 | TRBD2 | TGTGCCAGCAGCTTTGGGGAGGGACTAGGCGGGGCCAACGTCCTGACTTTC | CASSFGEGLGGANVLTF
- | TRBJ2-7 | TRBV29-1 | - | TGCAGCGTTGATTGCGGGACAGACTCCTACGAGCAGTACTTC | CSVDCGTDSYEQYF
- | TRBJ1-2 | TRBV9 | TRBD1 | TGTGCCAGCAGCGGAGGGGACAGGTTTAACTATGGCTACACCTTC | CASSGGDRFNYGYTF
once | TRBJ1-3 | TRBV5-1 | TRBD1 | TGCGCCAGCAGCTTGGGACAGGGAGCATCCCCCTCTGGAAACACCATATATTTT | CASSLGQGASPSGNTIYF
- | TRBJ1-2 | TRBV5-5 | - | TGTGCCAGCAGCCCCTACGGGTTTAACTATGGCTACACCTTC | CASSPYGFNYGYTF
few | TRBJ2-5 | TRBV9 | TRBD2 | TGTGCCAGCAGCCGAACGACTAGCGCAACTCACGAGACCCAGTACTTC | CASSRTTSATHETQYF